These 19 T cell receptor beta chains came from one sample sequenced in a study of T-cell memory formation after mild COVID-19 (dated by TCRdb to the early 2020s). The library was generated by 5' RACE. The instrument given in TCRdb is Illumina NovaSeq 6000. In-frame beta chains were kept once TCRdb had trimmed the public reads at Q25 with fastp and called clones with MiXCR. Under each unique CDR3 protein, matching rows form one entry showing the most common genes and DNA. The sample table shows around 310,000 distinct CDR3 sequences, and more than 20% are seen once. The ten most abundant clones make up under 25% of the sample. Sequencing input: PBMCs or a T cell subset sorted from them (not recorded which). All receptors come from a young man who had mild COVID-19 (a few samples of this study predate the infection). The sample titles of this study are shuffled in the database, so cell type and time point are left out; the donor was told from shared clones.

The chain is built from TRBV25-1 and TRBJ1-1; 12 bases are a match to TRBD1. J was trimmed by 11 bases and V by 8 bases; bases with no gene match: 12. Germline V gene data show CDR1 as MGHDK and CDR2 as SYGVNS. This CDR3 spans 14 amino acids. CDR3 sequence reads: CASGHTGTGGKAFF. The CDR3, as DNA: TGTGCCAGCGGACACACCGGGACAGGGGGCAAGGCTTTCTTT.

A few counts support this clonotype. The V call is TRBV4-3, the J call TRBJ1-5; perhaps TRBD1 as D (6 bases). The V gene's germline CDR1 is LGHNA and CDR2 YSLEER. The CDR3 totals 15 residues. V shed 0 bases and J shed 7 bases, with 13 bases lying between them. The DNA for the CDR3 is TGCGCCAGCAGCCAAGATCACGGGGGCTGGCAGCCCCAGCATTTT. The encoded protein is CASSQDHGGWQPQHF.

This clonotype was seen a handful of times. The gene calls are TRBV6-5 and TRBJ2-5, with TRBD1 identical over 7 bases. V shed 4 bases and J 4 bases; nucleotides not matched to a gene: 6. Looked up from germline, CDR1 is MNHEY and CDR2 is SVGAGI. This CDR3 contains 14 residues. In DNA, the CDR3 is TGTGCCAGCAGTTCGACAGGGCTGACAGAGACCCAGTACTTC. It encodes CASSSTGLTETQYF.

The table lists this clonotype with a count of one. This sequence joins TRBV18 and TRBJ2-7; D is unclear. Trimming removed 6 bases at V and 0 bases at J, with 12 bases between. Per germline, CDR1 KGHSH and CDR2 LQKENI. The CDR3 covers 14 residues. The CDR3 DNA is TGTGCCAGCTCCGACACCGCGCTCTCCTACGAGCAGTACGTC. Translated: CASSDTALSYEQYV.

The table lists this clonotype with many counts. The chain joins TRBV6-6 to TRBJ2-5; no definite D call. The length of the CDR3 is 12 residues. Trimming removed 5 bases at V and 5 bases at J, with 9 bases between. Germline assignment: CDR1 MNHNY and CDR2 SVGAGI (reference sequence). In nucleotides, the CDR3 is TGTGCCAGCAGTAGGACCATCGAGACCCAGTACTTC. This sequence encodes CASSRTIETQYF.

The table lists this clonotype with a few counts. V usage is TRBV5-1 and J usage is TRBJ2-2; D remains ambiguous. The CDR3 is made up of 16 amino acids. CDR1 and CDR2 from the germline V gene are SGHRS and YFSETQ. The V end lost 2 bases, the J end lost 5 bases, and 16 bases lay between the germline ends. The CDR3 protein is CASSFQLSPPTGELFF. DNA of the CDR3: TGCGCCAGCAGCTTCCAGCTATCGCCGCCGACCGGGGAGCTGTTTTTT.

This sequence joins TRBV7-9 and TRBJ2-4, with D unresolved. The CDR3 consists of 16 residues. With 3 bases removed from V and 1 base from J, the gap between germline ends came to 13 bases. Germline V lookup: CDR1 SEHNR, CDR2 FQNEAQ (reference sequence). CDR3 coding DNA: TGTGCCAGCAGCTTGCCCCGCTCCGGGGCCAAAAACATTCAGTACTTC. Amino acids: CASSLPRSGAKNIQYF.

The rearrangement links TRBV6-2 or TRBV6-3 to TRBJ1-6; TRBD1 is a possible D gene (5 bases). The CDR3 consists of 15 residues. With 6 bases removed from V and 3 bases from J, the gap between germline ends came to 12 bases. CDR1 is MNHEY and CDR2 is SVGEGT in the germline V gene. The DNA of the CDR3 is TGTGCCAGCAGCTACCCGACAGACTATAATTCACCCCTCCACTTT. This gives the protein CASSYPTDYNSPLHF.

This CDR3 reads CASSLSGRSYEQYF. The CDR3 coding sequence is TGTGCCAGCAGCCTTAGCGGGAGGTCCTACGAGCAGTACTTC. The chain employs TRBV11-3 and TRBJ2-7; 10 bases agree with TRBD2. CDR1 is SGHNT and CDR2 is YENEEA in the germline V gene. J was trimmed by 1 base and V by 5 bases; bases with no gene match: 2. The length of the CDR3 is 14 residues. Full variable domain (outside the CDR3, taken from reference TRBV11-3 and TRBJ2-7): EAGVVQSPRYKIIEKKQPVAFWCNPISGHNTLYWYLQNLGQGPELLIRYENEEAVDDSQLPKDRFSAERLKGVDSTLKIQPAELGDSAVYLCASSLSGRSYEQYFGPGTRLTVT.

This clonotype was detected a few times. The CDR3 region is CASRRSGGRGTGELFF. CDR3 coding DNA: TGTGCCAGCAGACGAAGCGGGGGGCGCGGCACCGGGGAGCTGTTTTTT. The rearrangement joins TRBV7-2 to TRBJ2-2; the match to TRBD2 covers 9 bases. Germline-derived CDR1 and CDR2 are SGHTA and FQGNSA. The CDR3 has 16 amino acids. J lost 4 bases, V lost 6 bases, and 9 bases had no gene match. The full variable domain, its missing parts supplied by reference TRBV7-2 and TRBJ2-2, is GAGVSQSPSNKVTEKGKDVELRCDPISGHTALYWYRQSLGQGLEFLIYFQGNSAPDKSGLPSDRFSAERTGGSVSTLTIQRTQQEDSAVYLCASRRSGGRGTGELFFGEGSRLTVL.

This clonotype was seen at least ten times. V and J are TRBV5-1 and TRBJ1-6; a possible D gene is TRBD1 (5 bases). This CDR3 is 14 amino acids long. V lost 0 bases to trimming and J lost 8 bases, with 9 bases between them. CDR1 is SGHRS and CDR2 is YFSETQ in the germline V gene. CDR3 protein: CASSLGQTDSPLHF. In DNA form, the CDR3 reads TGCGCCAGCAGCTTGGGACAGACCGATTCACCCCTCCACTTT.

The chain combines TRBV20-1 with TRBJ2-4, with 11 bases fitting TRBD2. Unmatched junction bases numbered 10, after V lost 6 bases and J lost 6 bases. This CDR3 contains 15 residues. Germline CDR1 is DFQATT and CDR2 is SNEGSKA (reference sequence). The DNA of the CDR3 is TGCAGTGCAGGGGTTAGCGGGGGGGCCCGAAACATTCAGTACTTC. It is translated as CSAGVSGGARNIQYF.

This clonotype was seen more than once but under ten times. The chain has TRBV3-1 and TRBJ2-5; D not certain. The CDR3 has 14 residues. Germline V gives CDR1 LGHDT, CDR2 YNNKEL (reference sequence). The V gene lost 2 bases and the J gene lost 3 bases, with 10 bases spanning the gap. The CDR3 coding sequence is TGTGCCAGCAGCCAATCAACTGCCGAAGAGACCCAGTACTTC. Its protein product is CASSQSTAEETQYF.

In this sample, this clonotype turned up a few times. V gene TRBV28 combines with J gene TRBJ2-5, with unresolved D. CDR3 length: 11 residues. CDR1 and CDR2 (germline): MDHEN, SYDVKM. V lost 4 bases and J lost 7, with 7 bases in between. Written as DNA, the CDR3 is TGTGCCAGCAGTTCCTACGGGACCCAGTACTTC. This sequence encodes CASSSYGTQYF.

This clonotype appeared a few times. This chain connects TRBV15 to TRBJ1-1; maybe TRBD1 (6 bases). There are 12 residues in the CDR3. Per germline, CDR1 LNHNV and CDR2 YYDKDF (reference sequence). Between the trimmed V and J ends, which lost 7 bases and 11 bases, there was a span of 17 bases. CDR3 coding DNA: TGTGCCACCACTTCAGGAAAGGGGGATGCTTTCTTT. The encoded protein is CATTSGKGDAFF.

The chain uses TRBV9 and TRBJ1-3, with unresolved D. The germline CDR1 and CDR2 sequences are SGDLS and YYNGEE. The CDR3 spans 13 residues. V gave up 3 bases and J gave up 1 base, with 5 bases separating them. The DNA for the CDR3 is TGTGCCAGCAGCGGGACTTCTGGAAACACCATATATTTT. As protein: CASSGTSGNTIYF.

The V call is TRBV6-4, the J call TRBJ2-1; the match to TRBD2 covers 8 bases. V lost 2 bases, J lost 4 bases, and 7 bases stayed unmatched. CDR3 length equals 16 residues. CDR1 is MRHNA and CDR2 is SNTAGT in the germline V gene. CDR3 residues: CASSDTRVAGYNEQFF. CDR3 nucleotide sequence: TGTGCCAGCAGTGACACCCGAGTAGCGGGATACAATGAGCAGTTCTTC.

DNA of the CDR3: TGTGCCAGCAGCCTATCGGACAGGGGTGCTTCACCCCTCCACTTT. Translating gives CASSLSDRGASPLHF. The genes are TRBV5-4 and TRBJ1-6, with 9 positions matching TRBD1. This CDR3 is built from 15 residues. Germline CDR1 is SGHNT and CDR2 is YYREEE (reference sequence). With V trimmed by 4 bases and J by 9 bases, 8 bases remained unmatched.

This clonotype was counted between two and nine times. The V call is TRBV9, the J call TRBJ1-4, with D perhaps TRBD1 (5 bases). CDR3 length equals 14 residues. Looked up from germline, CDR1 is SGDLS and CDR2 is YYNGEE. The ends were cut back, 3 bases at V and 6 bases at J, with 12 bases in the middle. The DNA for the CDR3 is TGTGCCAGCAGCGGGGGGGTAGAAGATGAAAAACTGTTTTTT. Translated: CASSGGVEDEKLFF.